What follows describes a single T cell receptor (beta chain). Its matching antigen is unknown. One entry per CDR3 protein results from TCRdb running MiXCR on the RT-PCR reads. Of 530,000 or so distinct CDR3 sequences listed, 10% to 15% were seen once; the top ten hold more than 8.5%. The record originates from a study of response to subunit inactivated influenza vaccine. Findings and limits, study-wide: Each seasonal influenza vaccination recruits few new T cells, the authors suggested.

Germline values: CDR1 MRHNA, CDR2 SNTAGT. V was cut by 2 bases and J by 4 bases, with 6 bases left in between. The CDR3 sequence is 13 residues long. The TCR was taken from a man aged 50 to 60 who received an inactivated influenza vaccine. The sequencing here drew on PBMCs from blood, taken on the day of vaccination. The V gene is TRBV6-4, the J gene TRBJ1-5, with no clear D. The chain's CDR3 is CASSDEVNQPQHF. The CDR3 DNA reads TGTGCCAGCAGTGACGAAGTTAATCAGCCCCAGCATTTT.